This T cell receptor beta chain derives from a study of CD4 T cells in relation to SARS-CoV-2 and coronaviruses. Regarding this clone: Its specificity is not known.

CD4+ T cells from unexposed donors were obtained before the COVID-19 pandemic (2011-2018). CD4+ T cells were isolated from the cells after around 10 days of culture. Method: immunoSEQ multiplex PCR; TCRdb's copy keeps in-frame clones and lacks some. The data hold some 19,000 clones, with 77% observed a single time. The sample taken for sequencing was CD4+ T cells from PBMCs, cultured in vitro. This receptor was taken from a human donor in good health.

The CDR3 DNA is TGTGCCAGCAGCTTAGGCGGCAGGGGTTATGGAAACACCATATATTTT. It encodes CASSLGGRGYGNTIYF. This chain connects TRBV7-6 to TRBJ1-3, with a tentative D call TRBD1 (6 bases). Germline CDR1 and CDR2: SGHVS and FNYEAQ. The length of the CDR3 is 16 residues. Trimming left V 1 base short and J 3 bases short, with 13 bases between.